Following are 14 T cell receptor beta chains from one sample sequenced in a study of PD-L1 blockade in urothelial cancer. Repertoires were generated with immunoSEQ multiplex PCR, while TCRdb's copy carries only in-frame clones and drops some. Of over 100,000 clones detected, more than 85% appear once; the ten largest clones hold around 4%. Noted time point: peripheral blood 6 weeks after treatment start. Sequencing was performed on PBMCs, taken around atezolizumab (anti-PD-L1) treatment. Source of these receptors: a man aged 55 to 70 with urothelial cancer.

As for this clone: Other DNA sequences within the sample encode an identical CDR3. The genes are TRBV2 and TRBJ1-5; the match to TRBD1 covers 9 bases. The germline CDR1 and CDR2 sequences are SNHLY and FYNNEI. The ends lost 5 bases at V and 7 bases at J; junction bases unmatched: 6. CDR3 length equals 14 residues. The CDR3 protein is CASSPQGARQPQHF. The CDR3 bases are TGTGCCAGCAGTCCACAGGGGGCGAGGCAGCCCCAGCATTTT. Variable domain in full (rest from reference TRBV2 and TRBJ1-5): EPEVTQTPSHQVTQMGQEVILRCVPISNHLYFYWYRQILGQKVEFLVSFYNNEISEKSEIFDDQFSVERPDGSNFTLKIRSTKLEDSAMYFCASSPQGARQPQHFGDGTRLSIL.

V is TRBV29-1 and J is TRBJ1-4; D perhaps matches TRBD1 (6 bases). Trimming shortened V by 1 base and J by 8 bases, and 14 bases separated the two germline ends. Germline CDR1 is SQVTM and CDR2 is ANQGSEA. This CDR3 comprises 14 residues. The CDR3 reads CSVEAVGADEKLFF. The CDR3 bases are TGCAGCGTTGAAGCAGTGGGGGCGGACGAAAAACTGTTTTTT.

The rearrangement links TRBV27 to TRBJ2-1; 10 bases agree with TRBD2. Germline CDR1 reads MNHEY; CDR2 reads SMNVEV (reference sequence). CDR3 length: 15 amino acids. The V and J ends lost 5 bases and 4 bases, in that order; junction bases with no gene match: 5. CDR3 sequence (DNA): TGTGCCAGCAGTGGTCATAGCGGGGGGTACAATGAGCAGTTCTTC. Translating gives CASSGHSGGYNEQFF.

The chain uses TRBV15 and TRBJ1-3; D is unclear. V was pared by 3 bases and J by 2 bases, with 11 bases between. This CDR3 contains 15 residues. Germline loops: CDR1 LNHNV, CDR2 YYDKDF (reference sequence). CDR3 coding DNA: TGTGCCACCAGCAGGAGCGGGAACACTGGAAACACCATATATTTT. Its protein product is CATSRSGNTGNTIYF. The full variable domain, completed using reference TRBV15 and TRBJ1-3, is DAMVIQNPRYQVTQFGKPVTLSCSQTLNHNVMYWYQQKSSQAPKLLFHYYDKDFNNEADTPDNFQSRRPNTSFCFLDIRSPGLGDTAMYLCATSRSGNTGNTIYFGEGSWLTVV.

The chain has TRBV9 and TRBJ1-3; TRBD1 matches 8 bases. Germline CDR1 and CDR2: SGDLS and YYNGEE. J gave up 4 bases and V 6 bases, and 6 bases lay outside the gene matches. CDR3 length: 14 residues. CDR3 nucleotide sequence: TGTGCCAGCACGGACAGGGCCTCCGGAAACACCATATATTTT. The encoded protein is CASTDRASGNTIYF.

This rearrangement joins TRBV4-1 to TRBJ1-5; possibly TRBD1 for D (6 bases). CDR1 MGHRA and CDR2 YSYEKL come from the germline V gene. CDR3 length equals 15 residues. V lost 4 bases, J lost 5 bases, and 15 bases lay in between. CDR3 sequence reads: CASSLSEGVDQPQHF. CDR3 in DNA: TGCGCCAGCAGCCTTAGCGAGGGGGTAGATCAGCCCCAGCATTTT.

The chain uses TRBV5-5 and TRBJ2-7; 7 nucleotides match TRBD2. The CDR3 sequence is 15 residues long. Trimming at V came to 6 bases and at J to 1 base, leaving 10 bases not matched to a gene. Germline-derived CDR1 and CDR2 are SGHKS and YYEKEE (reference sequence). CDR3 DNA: TGTGCCAGCAACGAAACCCCTAGCGGATCCTACGAGCAGTACTTC. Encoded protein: CASNETPSGSYEQYF.

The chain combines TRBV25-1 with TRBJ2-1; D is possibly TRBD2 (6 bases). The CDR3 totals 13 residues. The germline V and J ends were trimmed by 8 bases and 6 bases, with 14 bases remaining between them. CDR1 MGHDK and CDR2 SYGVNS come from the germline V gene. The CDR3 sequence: CASWDFASNEQFF. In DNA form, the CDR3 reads TGTGCCAGCTGGGACTTTGCCTCCAATGAGCAGTTCTTC.

Here the CDR3 reads CASSQELNGRDRDYTQYF. In DNA form, the CDR3 reads TGCGCCAGCAGCCAAGAACTAAATGGCCGGGACAGGGATTATACGCAGTATTTT. The chain has TRBV4-3 and TRBJ2-3; 9 positions match TRBD1. The germline CDR1 and CDR2 sequences are LGHNA and YSLEER. This CDR3 spans 18 amino acids. Trimming cost V 0 bases and J 7 bases; bases outside gene matches: 14.

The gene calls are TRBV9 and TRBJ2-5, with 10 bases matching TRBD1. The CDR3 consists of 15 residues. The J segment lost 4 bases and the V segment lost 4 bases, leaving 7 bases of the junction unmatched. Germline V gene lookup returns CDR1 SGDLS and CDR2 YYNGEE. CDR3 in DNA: TGTGCCAGCAGCCCCCGGGGACAGGGGCTAGAGACCCAGTACTTC. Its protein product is CASSPRGQGLETQYF.

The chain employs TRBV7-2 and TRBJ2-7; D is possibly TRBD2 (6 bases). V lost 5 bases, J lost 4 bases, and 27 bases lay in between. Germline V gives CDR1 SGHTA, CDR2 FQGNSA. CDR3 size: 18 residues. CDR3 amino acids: CASSTGGAPGGRPYEQYF. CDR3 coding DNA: TGTGCCAGCAGCACCGGAGGGGCCCCGGGTGGGCGGCCTTACGAGCAGTACTTC. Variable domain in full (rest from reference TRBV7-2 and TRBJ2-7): GAGVSQSPSNKVTEKGKDVELRCDPISGHTALYWYRQSLGQGLEFLIYFQGNSAPDKSGLPSDRFSAERTGGSVSTLTIQRTQQEDSAVYLCASSTGGAPGGRPYEQYFGPGTRLTVT.

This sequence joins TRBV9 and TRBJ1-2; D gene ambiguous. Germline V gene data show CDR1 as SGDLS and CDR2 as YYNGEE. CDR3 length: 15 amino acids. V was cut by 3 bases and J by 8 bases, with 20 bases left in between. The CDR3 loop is CASSGGSLVIRGYTF. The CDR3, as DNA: TGTGCCAGCAGCGGAGGGAGCCTCGTTATACGGGGCTACACCTTC.

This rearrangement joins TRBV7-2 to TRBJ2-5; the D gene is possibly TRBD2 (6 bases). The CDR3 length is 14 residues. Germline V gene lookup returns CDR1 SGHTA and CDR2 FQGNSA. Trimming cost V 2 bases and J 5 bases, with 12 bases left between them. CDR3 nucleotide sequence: TGTGCCAGCAGCTTATGGGGACTCACCGAGACCCAGTACTTC. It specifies CASSLWGLTETQYF.

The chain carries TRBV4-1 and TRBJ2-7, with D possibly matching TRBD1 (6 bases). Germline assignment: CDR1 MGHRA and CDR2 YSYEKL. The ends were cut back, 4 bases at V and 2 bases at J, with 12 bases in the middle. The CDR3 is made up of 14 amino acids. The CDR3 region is CASSPQEGAYEQYF. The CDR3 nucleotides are TGCGCCAGCAGCCCCCAAGAGGGGGCCTACGAGCAGTACTTC.